This T cell receptor (beta chain) was sequenced in a study of cytotoxic CD8 clonotypes in ibrutinib-treated CLL. This clone was seen a few times. What it recognizes is unknown. CDR1 SQVTM and CDR2 ANQGSEA come from the germline V gene. The CDR3 runs to 13 residues. The germline V and J ends were trimmed by 7 bases and 4 bases, with 17 bases remaining between them. Findings of the study overall: Public clonotypes showed up rarely, and on treatment they shrank or held steady. Increased clonality at ibrutinib response gave way to a return toward baseline at progression.

Depths of 1 in 200,000 to 1 in 1 million T cells were the sequencing target. The method was immunoSEQ multiplex PCR; TCRdb's version includes in-frame clones alone and lacks a portion of them. The sample has 14,000 or so clones, about 64% seen once. The source was PBMCs, collected before ibrutinib treatment. The gene calls are TRBV29-1 and TRBJ2-7, with D perhaps TRBD2 (7 bases). The TCR originated in a human donor with chronic lymphocytic leukemia. The CDR3 loop is CSAQGGDLYEQYF. The DNA of the CDR3 is TGCAGCGCCCAAGGGGGGGACTTGTACGAGCAGTACTTC.